This TCR beta chain appears in the sequencing data of a study of blood T cell repertoires in COVID-19 (dated by TCRdb to 2019 to 2021). Regarding the study in general: The collaborator samples originated in the United States, Italy and Spain and spanned the acute and convalescent phases of COVID-19. The prospective study material was composed of cDNA or gDNA derived from T cells, B-cell-depleted T cells, or PBMCs. The dataset comprised deeply sampled blood TCRbeta repertoires from subjects exposed to, actively infected with, or recovered from COVID-19. The repertoires were released in a freely available public database intended as a resource for research on the immune response to SARS-CoV-2. The samples were drawn from the first 160 participants of the ongoing ImmuneRACE study and from more than 1,000 subjects provided by 6 global collaborators. The sample metadata nearly always contained a de-identified subject ID, COVID-19 status, age in years and sex. HLA class I and class II types, where available, came from metadata supplied by the sample provider rather than from assay-based typing.

Here is what the overall study found, with its caveats: How much clinical and demographic metadata was included differed by source and by participant, and the metadata was provided uncurated.

Collaborating institutions collected whole blood in K2EDTA tubes following their own protocols. For TCRbeta analysis, collaborators shipped samples as frozen whole blood, isolated PBMCs, or DNA extracted from either of those sample types. A word on this clone: Which antigen it targets is not known. There are no base qualities to consult, and no much larger clone falls within one base.

TCRbeta CDR3 regions were amplified from genomic DNA by means of the immunoSEQ Assay, a bias-controlled multiplex PCR. The original methods were these. The number of nucleated cells in each sample was estimated from the amplification of reference gene primers within the assay. Sequence reads were collapsed and filtered to measure the absolute abundance of every unique TCRbeta CDR3 rearrangement. For each sample, productive Simpson clonality was calculated by taking the square root of Simpson's diversity index across productive rearrangements. TCRdb stores this immuneACCESS table with in-frame sequences only. Part of the clones is absent; in the studies checked, under half of the shortfall reflects unresolved V genes, and no reason is known for the rest. The DNA was the basis for D and trimming; V, J and clone size are from that table. The sample table lists roughly 160,000 clones, approximately 88% of them with a count of one. The ten top clones hold less than 3.5% of the sample.

The CDR3, cysteine through phenylalanine, is 15 amino acids long. The kept DNA is CDR3 alone, 45 bases in frame from the first base. The germline V gene encodes CDR1 MNHNS and CDR2 SASEGT. V sheds 2 bases and J sheds 7 bases, leaving 17 bases between their ends. The V and J genes are TRBV6-1 and TRBJ1-2; matching of 6 bases hints at TRBD1 as the D gene. The receptor was isolated from a woman aged 55-70 years with acute or convalescent COVID-19. The sequenced material came from peripheral blood. DNA sequence: TGTGCCAGCAGTGAATTCGGGGCAGGGGTGGGTGGCTACACCTTC. It translates as CASSEFGAGVGGYTF.